These 18 T cell receptor beta chains share one sample of origin, sequenced in a study of CD8+ T cells in alopecia areata. Extracted RNA was reverse transcribed into cDNA, the sequencing template. Some clones are missing from TCRdb's copy, which holds only in-frame ones; the method was immunoSEQ multiplex PCR. This sample has about 250,000 clones, with roughly 63% found just once. The treatment here: oral pan-JAK inhibitor, 5-10 mg twice daily. The sequencing used CD4+ T cells sorted from blood, collected around week 52, from a patient treated with tofacitinib. Source of these receptors: a human donor with alopecia areata.

The J gene is TRBJ2-7, the V gene TRBV2; 14 bases agree with TRBD2. V shed 6 bases and J 6 bases; nucleotides not matched to a gene: 7. Germline values: CDR1 SNHLY, CDR2 FYNNEI. The CDR3 totals 15 residues. CDR3 bases: TGTGCCAGCAGGGAAAGACTAGCGGGGGGGCCCGAGCAGTACTTC. Translating gives CASRERLAGGPEQYF. The whole variable domain, remainder taken from reference TRBV2 and TRBJ2-7, is EPEVTQTPSHQVTQMGQEVILRCVPISNHLYFYWYRQILGQKVEFLVSFYNNEISEKSEIFDDQFSVERPDGSNFTLKIRSTKLEDSAMYFCASRERLAGGPEQYFGPGTRLTVT.

The table lists this clone with a few counts. This chain joins TRBV5-4 and TRBJ1-1; D remains unclear. This CDR3 has 12 residues. Germline assignment: CDR1 SGHNT and CDR2 YYREEE (reference sequence). Deletions cut 1 base from V and 0 bases from J, with 1 base between. CDR3: CASSLLNTEAFF. The DNA of the CDR3 is TGTGCCAGCAGCTTGCTGAACACTGAAGCTTTCTTT.

The chain couples TRBV10-3 to TRBJ2-5; maybe TRBD1 (6 bases). Germline V gene lookup returns CDR1 ENHRY and CDR2 SYGVKD. CDR3 length: 14 residues. Trimming stripped 5 bases from V and 0 bases from J, with 10 bases between. This chain's CDR3 is CAISQGGDQETQYF. As DNA, the CDR3 is TGTGCCATCAGTCAAGGGGGAGACCAAGAGACCCAGTACTTC.

This clone was seen only a few times. J is TRBJ2-1 and V is TRBV10-3, with D tentatively TRBD2 (5 bases). Germline lookup yields CDR1 ENHRY and CDR2 SYGVKD. CDR3 length: 14 amino acids. Trimming removed 0 bases at V and 4 bases at J, with 7 bases between. As DNA, the CDR3 is TGTGCCATCAGTGAGTCGACGGGATACAATGAGCAGTTCTTC. This codes for CAISESTGYNEQFF.

This clone occurred a few times. The chain uses TRBV7-2 and TRBJ2-7; a weak D match, TRBD1 (6 bases). The V end lost 4 bases, the J end lost 7 bases, and 20 bases lay between the germline ends. There are 15 residues in the CDR3. In germline, CDR1 is SGHTA, CDR2 FQGNSA. CDR3: CASSSRQETPLEQYF. The DNA for the CDR3 is TGTGCCAGCAGCTCTCGACAGGAAACACCCCTGGAGCAGTACTTC.

The CDR3 sequence is CAWSVETTNEKLFF. CDR3 DNA: TGTGCCTGGAGTGTCGAGACGACTAATGAAAAACTGTTTTTT. The rearrangement uses TRBV30 and TRBJ1-4; D gene unclear. V lost 0 bases and J 2 bases, leaving 7 bases between the germline ends. Germline lookup yields CDR1 GTSNPN and CDR2 SVGIG (reference sequence). CDR3 size: 14 residues.

About this clone: Its ends do not fully match the called genes, so a read error is possible. The chain joins TRBV7-7 to TRBJ2-5; TRBD2 matches 8 bases. The CDR3 is made up of 15 amino acids. Germline CDR1 SSHAT, CDR2 FNYEAQ (reference sequence). The CDR3 is CASSKGLAAGETQYF. The CDR3 DNA reads as TGTGCTAGCAGTAAAGGACTAGCCGCCGGGGAGACCCAGTACTTC.

This clone turned up a few times. This chain links TRBV7-9 with TRBJ2-6; possible D gene TRBD1, 5 bases. Per the germline V gene, CDR1 is SEHNR and CDR2 is FQNEAQ (reference sequence). Trimming pared 4 bases from V and 1 base from J, leaving 8 bases between. The CDR3 spans 15 residues. The CDR3 DNA follows: TGTGCCAGCAGCTACGGACAATCTGGGGCCAACGTCCTGACTTTC. Translation gives CASSYGQSGANVLTF.

The V and J genes are TRBV27 and TRBJ2-4, with 9 bases identical to TRBD1. V shed 7 bases, J shed 6 bases, and the junction held 4 bases outside the gene matches. The CDR3 runs 13 residues. Germline CDR1 reads MNHEY; CDR2 reads SMNVEV (reference sequence). The CDR3 sequence: CASTPTGGNIQYF. CDR3 DNA sequence: TGTGCCAGCACCCCGACAGGGGGAAACATTCAGTACTTC.

V usage is TRBV6-1 and J usage is TRBJ1-5; D gene ambiguous. CDR3 size: 15 residues. V dropped 7 bases and J dropped 0 bases, with 13 bases sitting between them. CDR1 and CDR2 from the germline V gene are MNHNS and SASEGT. CDR3 nucleotides: TGTGCCAGCACCCCGGGGAGGGCTAGCAATCAGCCCCAGCATTTT. Its translation: CASTPGRASNQPQHF.

This clone was found a few times. The chain has TRBV4-2 and TRBJ2-3, with D possibly matching TRBD2 (6 bases). Trimming cost V 1 base and J 0 bases, with 11 bases left between them. CDR3 length: 16 residues. Germline CDR1 reads LGHNA; CDR2 reads YNFKEQ. The CDR3 loop is CASSQGVGGSTDTQYF. The CDR3 nucleotides read TGTGCCAGCAGCCAAGGGGTCGGGGGTAGCACAGATACGCAGTATTTT.

The rearrangement uses TRBV25-1 and TRBJ1-2, with D possibly matching TRBD1 (5 bases). The V end lost 4 bases, the J end lost 6 bases, and 15 bases lay between the germline ends. Germline assignment: CDR1 MGHDK and CDR2 SYGVNS. The CDR3 covers 14 residues. The CDR3 sequence is CASSADLGLNGYTF. Here the CDR3 DNA reads TGTGCCAGCAGTGCTGACCTGGGGCTCAATGGCTACACCTTC.

CDR3 sequence reads: CASSQDRAGFYEQYF. CDR3 bases: TGTGCCAGCAGCCAAGATAGGGCGGGCTTCTACGAGCAGTACTTC. The V and J genes are TRBV4-2 and TRBJ2-7, with D perhaps matching TRBD2 (5 bases). Trimming stripped 0 bases from V and 3 bases from J, with 12 bases between. The CDR3 covers 15 residues. Germline loops: CDR1 LGHNA, CDR2 YNFKEQ.

This chain connects TRBV27 to TRBJ2-1, with 11 bases identical to TRBD2. The J segment lost 4 bases and the V segment lost 0 bases, leaving 2 bases of the junction unmatched. Per the germline V gene, CDR1 is MNHEY and CDR2 is SMNVEV (reference sequence). The CDR3 has 16 amino acids. DNA for the CDR3: TGTGCCAGCAGTTTATCCCTAGCGGGGGGATACAATGAGCAGTTCTTC. It codes for CASSLSLAGGYNEQFF.

The chain has TRBV7-2 and TRBJ1-6; possibly TRBD1 for D (5 bases). The germline gives CDR1 SGHTA, CDR2 FQGNSA. V gave up 8 bases and J gave up 8 bases, with 13 bases separating them. This CDR3 has 13 amino acids. This chain's CDR3 is CASSRTKDSPLHF. The CDR3 DNA sequence: TGTGCCAGCTCTCGGACAAAGGATTCACCCCTCCACTTT.

This clone was seen only a few times. This chain connects TRBV7-9 to TRBJ2-5, with TRBD2 as a possible D gene (5 bases). V was trimmed by 5 bases and J by 5 bases, leaving 18 bases between them. CDR3 length: 15 amino acids. CDR1 is SEHNR and CDR2 is FQNEAQ in the germline V gene (reference sequence). The CDR3, as DNA: TGTGCCAGCAGCCGGATTGGGGAGTTGAGGGAGACCCAGTACTTC. Residues: CASSRIGELRETQYF.

The chain links TRBV7-9 to TRBJ1-1; D not certain. This CDR3 has 13 amino acids. The V end was cut by 3 bases, the J end by 0 bases, with 5 bases between. The germline V gene has CDR1 SEHNR and CDR2 FQNEAQ (reference sequence). This chain's CDR3 is CASSLGMNTEAFF. CDR3 DNA sequence: TGTGCCAGCAGCTTGGGTATGAACACTGAAGCTTTCTTT.

This clone has more than one count but fewer than ten. V gene TRBV9 combines with J gene TRBJ1-2; D unresolved. CDR3 length equals 14 residues. Between the trimmed V and J ends, which lost 2 bases and 2 bases, there was a span of 10 bases. The germline CDR1 and CDR2 sequences are SGDLS and YYNGEE. The DNA for the CDR3 is TGTGCCAGCAGCGTCAGACCGGGGAACTATGGCTACACCTTC. Translated, it gives CASSVRPGNYGYTF.